The subject of this entry is one T cell receptor (beta chain). These data belong to a study of blood T cell repertoires in COVID-19. Study in general: Material from acute and convalescent COVID-19 was sourced from the United States, Italy and Spain. The cDNA or gDNA used as material had been derived from T cells, B-cell-depleted T cells, or PBMCs.

CDR3 length equals 13 residues. The V gene lost 1 base and the J gene lost 4 bases, with 6 bases spanning the gap. CDR1 LGHNA and CDR2 YNFKEQ come from the germline V gene. Here immunoSEQ multiplex PCR was the method, and the copy in TCRdb shows in-frame clones only, minus some. This sample has 100,000 to 150,000 clones; around nine tenths occur once, and the top ten carry more than 2%. This chain joins TRBV4-2 and TRBJ2-3, with unresolved D. The origin of this receptor is a woman in her 50s with acute or convalescent COVID-19. Sequencing was performed on peripheral blood. In nucleotides, the CDR3 is TGTGCCAGCAGCCAAGTTGAGTCAGATACGCAGTATTTT. Translation gives CASSQVESDTQYF.